This TCR beta chain comes out of a study of CD8 T cells in ankylosing spondylitis. This clonotype was seen a few times. Its antigen is currently unknown. Findings of the study overall: Made up of about eight highly homologous variants, a TCR beta motif appeared characteristic of ankylosing spondylitis blood.

Via MiXCR, TCRdb re-called the 5' RACE reads, giving one row per CDR3 protein. The sample yields 350,000 to 450,000 distinct CDR3 sequences, roughly 25% seen once. Germline V gene sequence: CDR1 ENHRY, CDR2 SYGVKD. The CDR3 covers 15 residues. Trimming cost V 1 base and J 5 bases, with 12 bases left between them. This rearrangement joins TRBV10-3 to TRBJ2-1, with D maybe TRBD2 (6 bases). Sequenced material: blood, either unsorted or a sorted T cell fraction (not recorded which). This receptor was taken from a male donor with ankylosing spondylitis. CDR3 sequence reads: CAISEYGGANNEQFF. CDR3 in DNA: TGTGCCATCAGTGAGTACGGCGGGGCGAACAATGAGCAGTTCTTC.